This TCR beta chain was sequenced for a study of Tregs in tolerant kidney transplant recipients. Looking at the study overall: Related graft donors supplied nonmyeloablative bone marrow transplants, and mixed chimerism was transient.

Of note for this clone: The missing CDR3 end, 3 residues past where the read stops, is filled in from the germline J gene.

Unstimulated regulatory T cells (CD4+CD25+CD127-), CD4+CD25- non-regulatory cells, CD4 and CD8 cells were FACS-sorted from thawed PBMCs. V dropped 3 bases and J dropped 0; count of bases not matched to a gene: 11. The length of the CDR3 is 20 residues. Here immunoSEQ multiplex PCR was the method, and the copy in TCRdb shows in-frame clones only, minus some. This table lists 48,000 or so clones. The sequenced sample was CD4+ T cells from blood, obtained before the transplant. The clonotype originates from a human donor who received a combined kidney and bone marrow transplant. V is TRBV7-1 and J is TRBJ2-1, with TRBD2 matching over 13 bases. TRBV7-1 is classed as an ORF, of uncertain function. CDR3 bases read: TGTGCCAGCAGCTCCACGGGACTAGCGGGACTGGGGAGCTCCTACAATGAG. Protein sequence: CASSSTGLAGLGSSYNE. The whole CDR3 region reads CASSSTGLAGLGSSYNEQFF.